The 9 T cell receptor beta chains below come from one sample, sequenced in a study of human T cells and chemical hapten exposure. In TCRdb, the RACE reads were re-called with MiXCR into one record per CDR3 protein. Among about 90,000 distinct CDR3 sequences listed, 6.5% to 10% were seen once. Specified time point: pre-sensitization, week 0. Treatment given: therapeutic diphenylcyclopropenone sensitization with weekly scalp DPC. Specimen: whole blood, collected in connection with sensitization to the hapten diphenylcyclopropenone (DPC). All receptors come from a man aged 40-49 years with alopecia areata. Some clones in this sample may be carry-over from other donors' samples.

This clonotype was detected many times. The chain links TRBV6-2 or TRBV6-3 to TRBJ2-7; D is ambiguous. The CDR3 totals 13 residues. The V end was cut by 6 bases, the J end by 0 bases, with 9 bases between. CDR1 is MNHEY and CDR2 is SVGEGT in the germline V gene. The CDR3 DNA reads TGTGCCAGCAGCCATGGGCTCTCCTACGAGCAGTACGTC. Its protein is CASSHGLSYEQYV.

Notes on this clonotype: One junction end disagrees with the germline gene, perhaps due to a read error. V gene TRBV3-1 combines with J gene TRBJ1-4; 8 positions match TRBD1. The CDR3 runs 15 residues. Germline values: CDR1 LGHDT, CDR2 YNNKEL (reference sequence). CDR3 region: CTSSKRQGTNEKLFF. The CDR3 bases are TGTACCAGCAGCAAGCGACAGGGGACTAATGAAAAACTGTTTTTT.

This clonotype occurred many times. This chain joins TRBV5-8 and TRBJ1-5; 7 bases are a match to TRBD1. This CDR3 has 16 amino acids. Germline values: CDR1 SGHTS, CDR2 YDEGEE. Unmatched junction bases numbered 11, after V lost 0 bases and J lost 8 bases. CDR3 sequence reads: CASSLGPTGFVEPQHF. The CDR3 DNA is TGTGCCAGCAGCTTGGGACCGACAGGGTTCGTTGAGCCCCAGCATTTT.

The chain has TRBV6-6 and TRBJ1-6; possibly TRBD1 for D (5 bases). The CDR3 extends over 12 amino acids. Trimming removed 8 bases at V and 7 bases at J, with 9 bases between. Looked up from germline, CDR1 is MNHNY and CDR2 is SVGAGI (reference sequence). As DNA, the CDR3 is TGTGCCAGCTCTCAGGGAAATTCACCCCTCCACTTT. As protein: CASSQGNSPLHF.

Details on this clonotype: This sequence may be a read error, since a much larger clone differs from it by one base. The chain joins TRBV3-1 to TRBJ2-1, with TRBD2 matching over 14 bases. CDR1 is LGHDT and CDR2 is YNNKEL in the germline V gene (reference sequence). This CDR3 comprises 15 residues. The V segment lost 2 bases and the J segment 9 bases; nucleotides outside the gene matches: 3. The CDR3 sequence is CASSQCGLAGGEQFF. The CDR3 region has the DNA TGTGCCAGCAGCCAATGCGGACTAGCGGGAGGTGAGCAGTTCTTC.

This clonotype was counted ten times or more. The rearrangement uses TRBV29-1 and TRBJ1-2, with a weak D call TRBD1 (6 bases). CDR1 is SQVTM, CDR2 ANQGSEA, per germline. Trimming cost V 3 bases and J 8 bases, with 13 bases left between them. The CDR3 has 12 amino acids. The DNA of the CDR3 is TGCAGCGTTGATGGAATGAGGGGGGGCTACACCTTC. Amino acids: CSVDGMRGGYTF.

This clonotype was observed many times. CDR3 residues: CASSSQGNTEAFF. The CDR3 DNA sequence: TGTGCCAGCAGTTCTCAGGGTAACACTGAAGCTTTCTTT. The chain joins TRBV2 to TRBJ1-1; D is perhaps TRBD1 (5 bases). In germline, CDR1 is SNHLY, CDR2 FYNNEI. CDR3 length: 13 amino acids. V was cut by 5 bases and J by 2 bases, with 9 bases left in between.

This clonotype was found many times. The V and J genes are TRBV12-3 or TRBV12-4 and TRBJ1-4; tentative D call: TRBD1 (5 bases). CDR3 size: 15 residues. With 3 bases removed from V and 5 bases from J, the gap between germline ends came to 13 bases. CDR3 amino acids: CASSLGRAENEKLFF. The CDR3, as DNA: TGTGCCAGCAGTTTGGGCAGGGCGGAGAATGAAAAACTGTTTTTT.

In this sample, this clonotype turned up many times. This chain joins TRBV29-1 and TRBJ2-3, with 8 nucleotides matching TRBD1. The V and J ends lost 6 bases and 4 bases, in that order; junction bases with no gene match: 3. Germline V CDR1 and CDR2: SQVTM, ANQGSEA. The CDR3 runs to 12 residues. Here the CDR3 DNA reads TGCAGCGTCAGACAGGGGCCAGATACGCAGTATTTT. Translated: CSVRQGPDTQYF.